The 32 T cell receptor beta chains below all came from one sample that was sequenced in a study of preoperative IRX-2 immunotherapy in early breast cancer. Stated treatment: preoperative locoregional IRX-2 cytokine immunotherapy. Measured with immunoSEQ multiplex PCR; TCRdb has only the in-frame clones, and not every one. The sample has roughly 93,000 clones; just over 85% are singletons. This specimen consisted of tumor tissue, obtained after IRX-2 immunotherapy. These receptors all stem from a human donor with breast cancer.

The genes are TRBV28 and TRBJ1-5; unclear D gene. With 11 bases removed from V and 1 base from J, the gap between germline ends came to 9 bases. Germline CDR1 MDHEN, CDR2 SYDVKM. The CDR3 has 12 residues. The CDR3 nucleotides read TGTGCCGGTTCGGGGAGCAATCAGCCCCAGCATTTT. This encodes CAGSGSNQPQHF.

The CDR3 region has the DNA TGTGCCAGCAGCTCGCCGCGGGCTAGAAAGTACAATGAGCAGTTCTTC. It codes for CASSSPRARKYNEQFF. The chain couples TRBV11-1 to TRBJ2-1; maybe TRBD2 (5 bases). With 4 bases removed from V and 4 bases from J, the gap between germline ends came to 17 bases. The V gene's germline CDR1 is SGHAT and CDR2 FQDESV (reference sequence). The CDR3 extends over 16 amino acids.

The V gene is TRBV2, the J gene TRBJ2-2, with D possibly matching TRBD2 (6 bases). CDR1 and CDR2 from the germline V gene are SNHLY and FYNNEI. The CDR3 has 16 residues. V shed 6 bases and J shed 1 base, with 15 bases lying between them. CDR3 nucleotides: TGTGCCAGCAGGCGCTCTCTGGGGGGGAACACCGGGGAGCTGTTTTTT. It codes for CASRRSLGGNTGELFF.

V and J are TRBV23-1 and TRBJ2-7; possibly TRBD2 for D (6 bases). TRBV23-1 is treated as an ORF (open reading frame) with a function not yet certain. V was clipped by 6 bases and J by 0 bases, with 15 bases between them. The CDR3 is 15 residues long. CDR3 in amino acids: CASSQAGGSSYEQYF. The CDR3 region has the DNA TGCGCCAGCAGCCAAGCAGGAGGGAGCTCCTACGAGCAGTACTTC.

In DNA, the CDR3 is TGTGCCAGCAGTTCAGGGGGCGCGAGCAATCAGCCCCAGCATTTT. Its protein product is CASSSGGASNQPQHF. The gene calls are TRBV28 and TRBJ1-5, with 8 bases identical to TRBD1. Germline V lookup: CDR1 MDHEN, CDR2 SYDVKM. This CDR3 region has 15 residues. V shed 4 bases, J shed 1 base, and the junction held 3 bases outside the gene matches.

This clone was seen a few times. V and J are TRBV7-1 and TRBJ1-1, with D unresolved. TRBV7-1 is given ORF status, its function remaining uncertain. CDR3 size: 13 residues. With 4 bases removed from V and 1 base from J, the gap between germline ends came to 7 bases. CDR3 residues: CASSFIENTEAFF. The CDR3 region has the DNA TGTGCCAGCAGCTTCATAGAGAACACTGAAGCTTTCTTT.

The rearrangement joins TRBV11-3 to TRBJ1-1; D not resolved. V was cut by 3 bases and J by 3 bases, with 11 bases left in between. The V gene's germline CDR1 is SGHNT and CDR2 YENEEA. This CDR3 comprises 14 residues. Here the CDR3 DNA reads TGTGCCAGCAGCTTGGACCTTAAGGACACTGAAGCTTTCTTT. Protein: CASSLDLKDTEAFF. Full variable domain (remainder filled in from reference TRBV11-3 and TRBJ1-1): EAGVVQSPRYKIIEKKQPVAFWCNPISGHNTLYWYLQNLGQGPELLIRYENEEAVDDSQLPKDRFSAERLKGVDSTLKIQPAELGDSAVYLCASSLDLKDTEAFFGQGTRLTVV.

The rearrangement joins TRBV19 to TRBJ1-2, with D perhaps TRBD1 (5 bases). Germline V gene sequence: CDR1 LNHDA, CDR2 SQIVND (reference sequence). Deletions cut 5 bases from V and 8 bases from J, with 12 bases between. The CDR3 sequence is 12 residues long. Here the CDR3 DNA reads TGTGCCAGTAGTTACCCAGGGCACGGCTACACCTTC. As protein: CASSYPGHGYTF. The variable domain in full, with the rest retrieved from reference TRBV19 and TRBJ1-2, is DGGITQSPKYLFRKEGQNVTLSCEQNLNHDAMYWYRQDPGQGLRLIYYSQIVNDFQKGDIAEGYSVSREKKESFPLTVTSAQKNPTAFYLCASSYPGHGYTFGSGTRLTVV.

This chain joins TRBV18 and TRBJ1-5; weak D call: TRBD1 (5 bases). The CDR3 contains 19 residues. Germline values: CDR1 KGHSH, CDR2 LQKENI. Trimming pared 1 base from V and 4 bases from J, leaving 23 bases between. This CDR3 is CASSPRRPIGGRDNQPQHF. The CDR3 region has the DNA TGTGCCAGCTCACCACGTCGTCCCATAGGAGGCAGGGATAATCAGCCCCAGCATTTT.

CDR3 DNA: TGTGCCAGTAACAGCCCACAGGGCCCCAGAGGGCAGCCCCAGCATTTT. Protein product: CASNSPQGPRGQPQHF. The chain employs TRBV19 and TRBJ1-5; D may be TRBD1 (6 bases). Germline V gene lookup returns CDR1 LNHDA and CDR2 SQIVND (reference sequence). V was cut by 7 bases and J by 7 bases, with 23 bases left in between. This CDR3 is built from 16 residues. The full variable domain, its missing parts supplied by reference TRBV19 and TRBJ1-5, is DGGITQSPKYLFRKEGQNVTLSCEQNLNHDAMYWYRQDPGQGLRLIYYSQIVNDFQKGDIAEGYSVSREKKESFPLTVTSAQKNPTAFYLCASNSPQGPRGQPQHFGDGTRLSIL.

The chain joins TRBV12-5 to TRBJ2-5, with D perhaps matching TRBD2 (6 bases). This CDR3 is built from 14 residues. The V end was cut by 2 bases, the J end by 1 base, with 8 bases between. CDR1 LGHNT and CDR2 FRNRAP come from the germline V gene. CDR3 bases: TGTGCTAGTGGTTTGTTCGGGGGCCAAGAGACCCAGTACTTC. It is translated as CASGLFGGQETQYF.

This clone showed up just a few times. V and J are TRBV6-8 and TRBJ1-6; 9 bases line up with TRBD1. With V trimmed by 6 bases and J by 7 bases, 7 bases remained unmatched. This CDR3 has 15 residues. Germline V gene sequence: CDR1 MNHGY, CDR2 SAAAGT. CDR3 in DNA: TGTGCCAGCAGCACTACCGGGACAGGGAATTCACCCCTCCACTTT. It encodes CASSTTGTGNSPLHF.

The V and J genes are TRBV6-8 and TRBJ1-4; 9 nucleotides align to TRBD1. Germline V lookup: CDR1 MNHGY, CDR2 SAAAGT. V lost 6 bases to trimming and J lost 2 bases; unmatched junction nucleotides: 4. The CDR3 runs 15 residues. CDR3 sequence (DNA): TGTGCCAGCAGGCATGGACAGGGGACTAATGAAAAACTGTTTTTT. Protein: CASRHGQGTNEKLFF.

The gene calls are TRBV11-3 and TRBJ2-7; 14 bases match TRBD2. Germline lookup yields CDR1 SGHNT and CDR2 YENEEA. V lost 5 bases, J lost 12 bases, and 9 bases stayed unmatched. This CDR3 spans 14 amino acids. In DNA form, the CDR3 reads TGTGCCAGCAGCGGAAGGACTAGCGGGGGGCACCTGTACTTC. Its translation is CASSGRTSGGHLYF.

The chain carries TRBV19 and TRBJ1-5, with 12 bases aligning to TRBD1. V shed 4 bases, J shed 0 bases, and the junction held 7 bases outside the gene matches. The CDR3 extends over 18 amino acids. Germline V gene sequence: CDR1 LNHDA, CDR2 SQIVND (reference sequence). The CDR3: CASSTGTGGLLSNQPQHF. The CDR3 DNA follows: TGTGCCAGTAGTACCGGGACAGGGGGCTTGCTTAGCAATCAGCCCCAGCATTTT.

V gene TRBV11-3 combines with J gene TRBJ2-7, with TRBD2 matching over 10 bases. This CDR3 spans 19 amino acids. The V gene's germline CDR1 is SGHNT and CDR2 YENEEA. V was clipped by 0 bases and J by 0 bases; unmatched bases: 11. In DNA, the CDR3 is TGTGCCAGCAGCTTAGATGGACTAGCGGCTACGATGCGCTCCTACGAGCAGTACTTC. Translating gives CASSLDGLAATMRSYEQYF.

This sequence joins TRBV10-2 and TRBJ2-1; 10 bases are shared with TRBD2. Trimming cost V 0 bases and J 10 bases; bases outside gene matches: 6. The CDR3 has 15 amino acids. Germline CDR1 and CDR2: WSHSY and SAAADI. CDR3 DNA sequence: TGCGCCAGCAGTGAGTCCCTAGCGGGAGTAGGGGAGCAGTTCTTC. Translating gives CASSESLAGVGEQFF.

J is TRBJ2-1 and V is TRBV6-8; 9 bases map to TRBD2. With 0 bases clipped from V and 0 bases from J, the junction kept 9 bases outside the gene matches. Germline CDR1 MNHGY, CDR2 SAAAGT. CDR3 length: 19 amino acids. The CDR3 DNA reads as TGTGCCAGCAGTTACTCAGGCACCGTAGCGGGAGCCTCCTACAATGAGCAGTTCTTC. Its protein is CASSYSGTVAGASYNEQFF.

CDR3 sequence: CAWSVRGDTEAFF. DNA of the CDR3: TGTGCCTGGAGTGTACGGGGGGACACTGAAGCTTTCTTT. The chain carries TRBV30 and TRBJ1-1, with D maybe TRBD1 (5 bases). Germline CDR1 reads GTSNPN; CDR2 reads SVGIG (reference sequence). CDR3 length equals 13 residues. V was clipped by 0 bases and J by 3 bases, with 8 bases between them.

V gene TRBV14 combines with J gene TRBJ1-4; no clear D gene. The V gene's germline CDR1 is SGHDN and CDR2 FVKESK. The CDR3 loop spans 11 amino acids. Trimming removed 4 bases at V and 8 bases at J, with 5 bases between. CDR3 region: CASSPGEKLFF. The CDR3 DNA reads as TGTGCCAGCAGCCCGGGGGAAAAACTGTTTTTT.

The chain uses TRBV6-8 and TRBJ2-4, with D possibly TRBD1 on 5 matching bases. Per the germline V gene, CDR1 is MNHGY and CDR2 is SAAAGT. This CDR3 spans 13 amino acids. Trimming removed 6 bases at V and 6 bases at J, with 12 bases between. The CDR3 sequence: CASSPDSLNIQYF. The CDR3 bases are TGTGCCAGCAGCCCCGACAGTTTAAACATTCAGTACTTC.

The chain has TRBV6-8 and TRBJ2-7; a possible D gene is TRBD2 (5 bases). Per germline, CDR1 MNHGY and CDR2 SAAAGT. V lost 4 bases and J 11 bases, leaving 15 bases between the germline ends. The CDR3 has 12 amino acids. The CDR3 DNA reads as TGTGCCAGCAGTTCAGACCCGTGGCGGGAGTACTTC. This sequence encodes CASSSDPWREYF.

The chain is built from TRBV19 and TRBJ2-1, with D hard to call. CDR1 is LNHDA and CDR2 is SQIVND in the germline V gene (reference sequence). This CDR3 has 12 residues. The V and J ends lost 4 bases and 5 bases respectively, with 6 bases between them. CDR3 sequence (DNA): TGTGCCAGTAGTACTAGTCACAATGAGCAGTTCTTC. It translates to CASSTSHNEQFF.

The chain combines TRBV28 with TRBJ1-5, with D possibly TRBD1 on 5 matching bases. The CDR3 consists of 15 residues. V was shortened by 4 bases and J by 6 bases, with 16 bases between the two germline ends. The germline gives CDR1 MDHEN, CDR2 SYDVKM. CDR3 bases: TGTGCCAGCAGTTCCGCGGGGGGGTATCCTCAGCCCCAGCATTTT. This gives the protein CASSSAGGYPQPQHF.

The rearrangement joins TRBV10-1 to TRBJ1-4; D perhaps matches TRBD1 (5 bases). There are 13 residues in the CDR3. Between the trimmed V and J ends, which lost 10 bases and 3 bases, there was a span of 12 bases. Germline V gives CDR1 WNHNN, CDR2 SYGVQD (reference sequence). As DNA, the CDR3 is TGCGCCATCAGGACGGGGGCTAATGAAAAACTGTTTTTT. Its translation: CAIRTGANEKLFF.

The CDR3 here is CASSSLVGGSSYNEQFF. In DNA form, the CDR3 reads TGTGCCAGCAGCTCCCTGGTTGGGGGGAGCTCCTACAATGAGCAGTTCTTC. The chain combines TRBV11-3 with TRBJ2-1; D perhaps matches TRBD2 (6 bases). CDR3 length: 17 residues. In germline, CDR1 is SGHNT, CDR2 YENEEA. The V end lost 4 bases, the J end lost 0 bases, and 16 bases lay between the germline ends.

J is TRBJ1-1 and V is TRBV29-1, with D hard to call. V shed 4 bases and J shed 0 bases, with 15 bases lying between them. This CDR3 contains 15 residues. Germline CDR1 SQVTM, CDR2 ANQGSEA. The CDR3 protein is CSVGSGVRLNTEAFF. The CDR3 bases are TGCAGCGTTGGATCTGGGGTTCGCTTGAACACTGAAGCTTTCTTT.

The chain employs TRBV11-3 and TRBJ2-3; 7 bases fit TRBD2. The ends lost 1 base at V and 6 bases at J; junction bases unmatched: 7. This CDR3 contains 15 residues. Germline-derived CDR1 and CDR2 are SGHNT and YENEEA. The CDR3 reads CASSLGAGDLDTQYF. As DNA, the CDR3 is TGTGCCAGCAGCTTAGGGGCGGGAGATCTCGATACGCAGTATTTT.

V usage is TRBV5-1 and J usage is TRBJ1-1; TRBD1 might be the D (5 bases). Trimming removed 4 bases from V and 3 bases from J, with 19 bases in between. Germline V gene data show CDR1 as SGHRS and CDR2 as YFSETQ. The CDR3 runs to 16 residues. Here the CDR3 DNA reads TGCGCCAGCAGCCCGGGGATAGACCGGGGGTACACTGAAGCTTTCTTT. As protein: CASSPGIDRGYTEAFF.

The J gene is TRBJ2-3, the V gene TRBV10-3; no firm D call. V lost 10 bases and J 1 base, leaving 15 bases between the germline ends. Germline V gives CDR1 ENHRY, CDR2 SYGVKD. The CDR3 is made up of 14 amino acids. As DNA, the CDR3 is TGTGCCACCACGGGCGGCAGAGGCACAGATACGCAGTATTTT. This gives the protein CATTGGRGTDTQYF.

The DNA of the CDR3 is TGTGCCAGCAGTCCCTCGACCCCGGATGAAAAACTGTTTTTT. It encodes CASSPSTPDEKLFF. The gene calls are TRBV6-4 and TRBJ1-4, with unresolved D. The ends were cut back, 5 bases at V and 6 bases at J, with 13 bases in the middle. The CDR3 is made up of 14 amino acids. Per the germline V gene, CDR1 is MRHNA and CDR2 is SNTAGT.

DNA for the CDR3: TGCGCCAGCAGCTTGTCCTGGGGGGGGTCCGCTGAAGCTTTCTTT. This sequence encodes CASSLSWGGSAEAFF. The rearrangement links TRBV5-1 to TRBJ1-1; TRBD1 might be the D (5 bases). The length of the CDR3 is 15 residues. Germline V lookup: CDR1 SGHRS, CDR2 YFSETQ. Trimming shortened V by 1 base and J by 6 bases, and 16 bases separated the two germline ends.